This is a list of T cell receptor beta chains from one sample in a study of cytomegalovirus exposure and HLA in healthy donors. Method: immunoSEQ multiplex PCR; TCRdb's copy keeps in-frame clones and lacks some. The sample yields 250,000 to 350,000 clones, 80% seen once. The sample was PBMCs. The receptors shown here come from a girl between 2 and 10 years old in good health and CMV-seronegative. Both conserved end residues are part of each CDR3. Each record gives: V gene, J gene, clone size, D gene, CDR3 protein, CDR3 DNA. A D gene is named only where the DNA matches it firmly. Expanded clones are given a class, and other clones once, few, many or no size at all.

TRBV5-4	TRBJ1-2	few	.	CASSLGASPLGGGYTF	TGTGCCAGCAGCTTGGGTGCCAGTCCTTTAGGGGGTGGCTACACCTTC
TRBV7-9	TRBJ1-1	.	.	CASSLAAVNTEAFF	TGTGCCAGCAGCTTAGCGGCAGTGAACACTGAAGCTTTCTTT
TRBV28	TRBJ1-4	once	.	CASRSREKLFF	TGTGCCAGCAGATCGAGGGAAAAACTGTTTTTT
TRBV6-5	TRBJ1-5	.	TRBD1	CASSLGQAGQPQHF	TGTGCCAGCAGTTTGGGACAGGCCGGCCAGCCCCAGCATTTT
TRBV19	TRBJ1-5	.	TRBD1	CASTPTGTGGSNQPQHF	TGTGCCAGTACACCCACAGGGACAGGGGGCAGCAATCAGCCCCAGCATTTT
TRBV28	TRBJ2-7	.	TRBD2	CASSFLAGVQEQYF	TGTGCCAGCAGTTTTTTGGCGGGAGTTCAAGAGCAGTACTTC
TRBV28	TRBJ1-2	.	TRBD1	CASRYLQGLHGYTF	TGTGCCAGCAGGTACTTACAGGGGCTGCATGGCTACACCTTC
TRBV4-2	TRBJ2-7	.	TRBD2	CASSPRLAESYEQYF	TGTGCCAGCAGCCCACGACTAGCGGAGTCCTACGAGCAGTACTTC
TRBV28	TRBJ1-2	.	TRBD1	CASSFNVGRGLRNYGYTF	TGTGCCAGCAGTTTCAATGTCGGCAGGGGGCTAAGAAACTATGGCTACACCTTC
TRBV30	TRBJ2-7	.	.	CAWQMASRYEQYF	TGTGCCTGGCAAATGGCATCCCGCTACGAGCAGTACTTC
TRBV28	TRBJ2-1	.	TRBD2	CASRTSGSYNEQFF	TGTGCCAGCAGGACTAGCGGGTCGTACAATGAGCAGTTCTTC
TRBV7-9	TRBJ2-1	.	.	CASSSLGWNEQFF	TGTGCCAGCAGCTCCCTAGGATGGAATGAGCAGTTCTTC